Detailed here is one T cell receptor beta chain. In Seattle, patients joined the study during active infection and were tracked longitudinally. Generated by immunoSEQ multiplex PCR, the TCRdb table keeps only in-frame clones and is missing some. The data contain roughly 440,000 clones, about 87% of them singletons. The ends were cut back, 2 bases at V and 16 bases at J, with 14 bases in the middle. CDR1 is SEHNR and CDR2 is FQNEAQ in the germline V gene (reference sequence). The CDR3 has 12 residues. The source of the sample is a study of blood T cell repertoires in COVID-19. Study-wide background: PBMCs, B-cell-depleted T cells, or T cells provided the cDNA or gDNA that made up the material.

Sequenced: peripheral blood. V gene TRBV7-9 combines with J gene TRBJ1-4; D might be TRBD1 (6 bases). The TCR was taken from a woman in her 50s with COVID-19, enrolled during active disease. CDR3 sequence (DNA): TGTGCCAGCAGCTTATCGTCGGGGACACCGTTTTTT. Protein sequence: CASSLSSGTPFF.